This entry lists 22 T cell receptor beta chains sequenced from one sample in a study of blood T cell repertoires in COVID-19. TCRdb's copy holds only in-frame clones and misses some; the assay was immunoSEQ multiplex PCR. The table records over 30,000 clones, roughly 77% of them present only once. The specimen sequenced was peripheral blood. The receptors come from a man aged 80 or over with active or convalescent COVID-19.

Only one count was recorded for this clone. The chain links TRBV19 to TRBJ1-2; 7 bases line up with TRBD1. This CDR3 has 15 amino acids. Germline V gene data show CDR1 as LNHDA and CDR2 as SQIVND (reference sequence). J gave up 6 bases and V 7 bases, and 14 bases lay outside the gene matches. The CDR3 protein is CASTPNRARGHGYTF. For the CDR3, the DNA is TGTGCCAGTACTCCCAACCGCGCAAGGGGGCATGGCTACACCTTC. Combining the CDR3 with reference TRBV19 and TRBJ1-2 gives the whole variable domain DGGITQSPKYLFRKEGQNVTLSCEQNLNHDAMYWYRQDPGQGLRLIYYSQIVNDFQKGDIAEGYSVSREKKESFPLTVTSAQKNPTAFYLCASTPNRARGHGYTFGSGTRLTVV.

The V and J genes are TRBV15 and TRBJ1-2; possibly TRBD1 for D (5 bases). V lost 5 bases and J lost 4, with 17 bases in between. The germline CDR1 and CDR2 sequences are LNHNV and YYDKDF (reference sequence). CDR3 length: 15 residues. The CDR3 loop is CATSPSGATGYGYTF. The CDR3 nucleotides are TGTGCCACCAGCCCCAGTGGGGCAACTGGCTATGGCTACACCTTC.

The V and J genes are TRBV11-2 and TRBJ1-4, with D uncertain. Trimming stripped 3 bases from V and 8 bases from J, with 10 bases between. The CDR3 runs to 13 residues. CDR1 SGHAT and CDR2 FQNNGV come from the germline V gene. DNA of the CDR3: TGTGCCAGCAGCTTGAGCTGGGCAGAAAAACTGTTTTTT. This codes for CASSLSWAEKLFF.

The genes are TRBV28 and TRBJ1-3; tentatively, D is TRBD1 (5 bases). Germline CDR1 reads MDHEN; CDR2 reads SYDVKM. V lost 4 bases and J lost 0, with 13 bases in between. The CDR3 has 16 residues. The CDR3 sequence: CASSSEGEHSGNTIYF. CDR3 nucleotide sequence: TGTGCCAGCAGTTCCGAAGGGGAACACTCTGGAAACACCATATATTTT.

The chain employs TRBV14 and TRBJ1-3; the D gene is possibly TRBD1 (6 bases). Germline V CDR1 and CDR2: SGHDN, FVKESK. The CDR3 spans 15 residues. Trimming stripped 0 bases from V and 2 bases from J, with 8 bases between. CDR3 protein: CASSQEWGPGNTIYF. The CDR3, as DNA: TGTGCCAGCAGCCAAGAATGGGGGCCTGGAAACACCATATATTTT.

V gene TRBV6-2 or TRBV6-3 combines with J gene TRBJ1-5; 9 bases fit TRBD1. The germline CDR1 and CDR2 sequences are MNHEY and SVGEGT. This CDR3 has 16 amino acids. Trimming removed 2 bases from V and 3 bases from J; junction bases left unmatched: 5. The DNA of the CDR3 is TGTGCCAGCAGTTACGGACAGGGGTTCGACAATCAGCCCCAGCATTTT. Amino acids: CASSYGQGFDNQPQHF.

This chain joins TRBV2 and TRBJ2-1, with D possibly TRBD1 on 5 matching bases. The CDR3 is 14 amino acids. The V gene's germline CDR1 is SNHLY and CDR2 FYNNEI. The V gene lost 8 bases and the J gene lost 6 bases, with 17 bases spanning the gap. The CDR3 sequence is CASDRGPPPNEQFF. In nucleotides, the CDR3 is TGTGCCAGCGATAGGGGCCCGCCACCCAATGAGCAGTTCTTC.

This chain links TRBV29-1 with TRBJ2-5; tentative D call: TRBD1 (6 bases). Germline V gives CDR1 SQVTM, CDR2 ANQGSEA. This CDR3 region has 15 residues. The ends were cut back, 5 bases at V and 7 bases at J, with 23 bases in the middle. The DNA of the CDR3 is TGCAGCGTTTCTAAAGGGACAACCGGCAAGGGGACCCAGTACTTC. This translates into CSVSKGTTGKGTQYF.

The chain employs TRBV30 and TRBJ1-5; 9 nucleotides line up with TRBD1. J lost 5 bases, V lost 5 bases, and 4 bases had no gene match. The CDR3 spans 13 residues. CDR1 and CDR2 from the germline V gene are GTSNPN and SVGIG (reference sequence). CDR3 sequence reads: CAWGQGLDQPQHF. The CDR3 nucleotides read TGTGCCTGGGGACAGGGGTTGGATCAGCCCCAGCATTTT.

Only one count was recorded for this clone. V gene TRBV28 combines with J gene TRBJ2-5; 10 bases line up with TRBD1. The trim removed 3 bases at V and 5 bases at J, leaving 12 bases unmatched. Germline V gene data show CDR1 as MDHEN and CDR2 as SYDVKM. CDR3 size: 17 residues. Written as DNA, the CDR3 is TGTGCCAGCAGTTTTAGATCCCGGGACAGGGGATGGGAGACCCAGTACTTC. Its translation is CASSFRSRDRGWETQYF.

The chain employs TRBV29-1 and TRBJ2-6; 8 bases fit TRBD1. J lost 0 bases, V lost 4 bases, and 8 bases had no gene match. The CDR3 contains 17 residues. Germline lookup yields CDR1 SQVTM and CDR2 ANQGSEA. The CDR3 nucleotides read TGCAGCGTTGTGCCAGGGGGCGAAAACTCTGGGGCCAACGTCCTGACTTTC. This translates into CSVVPGGENSGANVLTF.

This chain joins TRBV24-1 and TRBJ2-1; D ambiguous. The germline V and J ends were trimmed by 4 bases and 8 bases, with 11 bases remaining between them. The CDR3 totals 13 residues. Per germline, CDR1 KGHDR and CDR2 SFDVKD. The chain's CDR3 is CATSDLPIDEQFF. The CDR3, as DNA: TGTGCCACCAGTGACCTCCCCATAGATGAGCAGTTCTTC.

This clone showed up just a few times. The chain has TRBV28 and TRBJ2-7; perhaps TRBD2 as D (6 bases). The length of the CDR3 is 16 residues. CDR1 is MDHEN and CDR2 is SYDVKM in the germline V gene. Trimming cost V 10 bases and J 2 bases, with 24 bases left between them. CDR3 amino acids: CATQFPGRDSPYEQYF. In DNA form, the CDR3 reads TGTGCCACCCAGTTTCCAGGACGGGACTCTCCCTACGAGCAGTACTTC.

The V call is TRBV11-3, the J call TRBJ2-1, with D perhaps matching TRBD2 (6 bases). Germline CDR1 and CDR2: SGHNT and YENEEA. Between the trimmed V and J ends, which lost 2 bases and 2 bases, there was a span of 7 bases. This CDR3 is 14 amino acids long. The CDR3 DNA is TGTGCCAGCAGCTTACGGGGGACCTACAATGAGCAGTTCTTC. Protein: CASSLRGTYNEQFF.

The genes are TRBV2 and TRBJ1-5; 9 bases fit TRBD1. V shed 5 bases and J 2 bases; nucleotides not matched to a gene: 4. CDR3 length: 15 amino acids. Per germline, CDR1 SNHLY and CDR2 FYNNEI. Here the CDR3 reads CASSPGTGRNQPQHF. CDR3 in DNA: TGTGCCAGCAGTCCCGGGACAGGGCGCAATCAGCCCCAGCATTTT.

In DNA form, the CDR3 reads TGTGCCAGCAGTGAATATCAGGGAAACACCGGGGAGCTGTTTTTT. As protein: CASSEYQGNTGELFF. The chain couples TRBV25-1 to TRBJ2-2; D possibly corresponds to TRBD1 (5 bases). The CDR3 sequence is 15 residues long. Trimming cost V 0 bases and J 2 bases, with 7 bases left between them. The germline gives CDR1 MGHDK, CDR2 SYGVNS. Full variable domain (missing parts from reference TRBV25-1 and TRBJ2-2): EADIYQTPRYLVIGTGKKITLECSQTMGHDKMYWYQQDPGMELHLIHYSYGVNSTEKGDLSSESTVSRIRTEHFPLTLESARPSHTSQYLCASSEYQGNTGELFFGEGSRLTVL.

CDR3 in DNA: TGTGCTAGTGGTTTGAGAGCAGGGGACAATGAGCAGTTCTTC. Its translation: CASGLRAGDNEQFF. The rearrangement uses TRBV12-5 and TRBJ2-1; D might be TRBD1 (6 bases). The CDR3 is 14 residues long. V shed 2 bases and J shed 5 bases, with 10 bases lying between them. Germline-derived CDR1 and CDR2 are LGHNT and FRNRAP. Full variable domain (missing parts from reference TRBV12-5 and TRBJ2-1): DARVTQTPRHKVTEMGQEVTMRCQPILGHNTVFWYRQTMMQGLELLAYFRNRAPLDDSGMPKDRFSAEMPDATLATLKIQPSEPRDSAVYFCASGLRAGDNEQFFGPGTRLTVL.

The V gene is TRBV7-9, the J gene TRBJ2-7; 13 positions agree with TRBD2. The trim removed 1 base at V and 1 base at J, leaving 4 bases unmatched. The germline CDR1 and CDR2 sequences are SEHNR and FQNEAQ (reference sequence). CDR3 length: 17 residues. The chain's CDR3 is CASSLGTSGRGSYEQYF. The CDR3 DNA reads as TGTGCCAGCAGCTTAGGGACTAGCGGGAGAGGATCCTACGAGCAGTACTTC. Complete variable domain (other parts from reference TRBV7-9 and TRBJ2-7): DTGVSQNPRHKITKRGQNVTFRCDPISEHNRLYWYRQTLGQGPEFLTYFQNEAQLEKSRLLSDRFSAERPKGSFSTLEIQRTEQGDSAMYLCASSLGTSGRGSYEQYFGPGTRLTVT.

This chain links TRBV7-8 with TRBJ2-1, with D unresolved. The CDR3 extends over 15 amino acids. V dropped 1 base and J dropped 0 bases, with 7 bases sitting between them. The germline gives CDR1 SGHVS, CDR2 FQNEAQ. The CDR3 sequence: CASSLVVSSYNEQFF. The CDR3 bases are TGTGCCAGCAGCTTAGTGGTGAGCTCCTACAATGAGCAGTTCTTC.

The chain joins TRBV29-1 to TRBJ2-7; D remains ambiguous. The germline gives CDR1 SQVTM, CDR2 ANQGSEA. V was clipped by 2 bases and J by 3 bases, with 5 bases between them. The CDR3 totals 11 residues. The CDR3, as DNA: TGCAGCGTTGAATTCGGCTACGAGCAGTACTTC. Translating it yields CSVEFGYEQYF.

This clone was found once. The chain recombines TRBV25-1 with TRBJ1-2; perhaps TRBD1 as D (5 bases). Deletions cut 9 bases from V and 4 bases from J, with 18 bases between. Germline CDR1 is MGHDK and CDR2 is SYGVNS. CDR3 length equals 14 residues. CDR3 residues: CASWGSTAPYGYTF. DNA of the CDR3: TGTGCCAGTTGGGGCTCAACCGCTCCCTATGGCTACACCTTC.

The chain carries TRBV6-2 or TRBV6-3 and TRBJ2-3; 14 positions agree with TRBD2. CDR3 size: 17 residues. The germline gives CDR1 MNHEY, CDR2 SVGEGT. Trimming took 4 bases from V and 6 from J; bases not matched to a gene: 9. Here the CDR3 DNA reads TGTGCCAGCAGTTCCGGACTAGCGGGGGGTGGAGCGGATACGCAGTATTTT. Translation gives CASSSGLAGGGADTQYF.